The rows below give T cell receptor beta chains drawn from one sample of a study of blood T cell repertoires in COVID-19. The assay was immunoSEQ multiplex PCR, and TCRdb's table has in-frame clones only and misses some. There are about 460,000 clones in the sample; about 85% occur only once, and around 7.9% lies in the top ten. Sequencing was done on a sample of PBMCs or T cells enriched from blood (not recorded which). All receptors come from a woman aged 60-75 years who had recovered from COVID-19. The CDR3 runs from the conserved cysteine through the conserved F or W. A D gene is named only where the DNA matches it firmly. Clone size is stated in some rows and not others, as once, few, many or a class when expanded.

v_call: TRBV4-1
j_call: TRBJ2-5
d_call: .
clone_size: .
cdr3_aa: CASSQGKLLGDGRETQYF
cdr3_nt: TGCGCCAGCAGCCAAGGGAAGTTGTTAGGGGATGGTAGAGAGACCCAGTACTTC

v_call: TRBV6-5
j_call: TRBJ1-2
d_call: .
clone_size: few
cdr3_aa: CASSYIRVGGYGYTF
cdr3_nt: TGTGCCAGCAGTTACATCAGGGTCGGGGGCTATGGCTACACCTTC

v_call: TRBV30
j_call: TRBJ1-3
d_call: .
clone_size: .
cdr3_aa: CAWSGMNGNTIYF
cdr3_nt: TGTGCCTGGAGCGGGATGAATGGAAACACCATATATTTT

v_call: TRBV6-6
j_call: TRBJ1-2
d_call: .
clone_size: .
cdr3_aa: CASSYGGGSGYGYTF
cdr3_nt: TGTGCCAGCAGTTACGGCGGGGGATCAGGCTATGGCTACACCTTC

v_call: TRBV21-1
j_call: TRBJ1-1
d_call: .
clone_size: .
cdr3_aa: CASSPRAVMNTEAFF
cdr3_nt: TGTGCCAGCAGCCCCAGGGCAGTAATGAACACTGAAGCTTTCTTT

v_call: TRBV5-4
j_call: TRBJ2-5
d_call: TRBD1
clone_size: few
cdr3_aa: CASRATGGAGEETQYF
cdr3_nt: TGTGCCAGCAGAGCGACAGGGGGCGCGGGGGAGGAGACCCAGTACTTC

v_call: TRBV5-1
j_call: TRBJ2-3
d_call: TRBD2
clone_size: .
cdr3_aa: CASRTSGADTQYF
cdr3_nt: TGCGCCAGCAGGACTAGCGGGGCAGATACGCAGTATTTT

v_call: TRBV6-5
j_call: TRBJ1-5
d_call: .
clone_size: .
cdr3_aa: CASRAGRVGTQPQHF
cdr3_nt: TGTGCCAGCAGGGCCGGCAGGGTGGGTACCCAGCCCCAGCATTTT

v_call: TRBV19
j_call: TRBJ2-3
d_call: TRBD1
clone_size: .
cdr3_aa: CASSIDAGTGESTDTQYF
cdr3_nt: TGTGCCAGTAGTATAGATGCCGGGACAGGGGAGAGCACAGATACGCAGTATTTT

v_call: TRBV9
j_call: TRBJ1-5
d_call: .
clone_size: .
cdr3_aa: CASSATGTYDQPQHF
cdr3_nt: TGTGCCAGCAGCGCGACCGGGACATACGATCAGCCCCAGCATTTT

v_call: TRBV27
j_call: TRBJ1-2
d_call: TRBD1
clone_size: .
cdr3_aa: CASRRGGPFYGYTF
cdr3_nt: TGTGCCAGCAGGCGAGGGGGCCCGTTCTATGGCTACACCTTC

v_call: TRBV19
j_call: TRBJ1-5
d_call: TRBD1
clone_size: .
cdr3_aa: CASSSTRQGGGQPQHF
cdr3_nt: TGTGCCAGTAGTTCGACGAGACAGGGGGGAGGTCAGCCCCAGCATTTT

v_call: TRBV3-1/TRBV3-2
j_call: TRBJ2-4
d_call: .
clone_size: .
cdr3_aa: CASSQSPGAVGNIQYF
cdr3_nt: TGTGCCAGCAGCCAATCCCCTGGGGCGGTCGGAAACATTCAGTACTTC

v_call: TRBV6-5
j_call: TRBJ1-3
d_call: TRBD1
clone_size: .
cdr3_aa: CASSLNRGLGNTIYF
cdr3_nt: TGTGCCAGCAGTCTGAACAGGGGGCTAGGAAACACCATATATTTT

v_call: TRBV2
j_call: TRBJ1-1
d_call: TRBD1
clone_size: .
cdr3_aa: CASKGQPNTEAFF
cdr3_nt: TGTGCCAGCAAGGGACAGCCGAACACTGAAGCTTTCTTT

v_call: TRBV5-5
j_call: TRBJ1-1
d_call: TRBD1
clone_size: .
cdr3_aa: CASSFATGDTEAFF
cdr3_nt: TGTGCCAGCAGCTTCGCGACAGGGGACACTGAAGCTTTCTTT

v_call: TRBV6-4
j_call: TRBJ2-2
d_call: TRBD2
clone_size: .
cdr3_aa: CASTQGLAGDENTGELFF
cdr3_nt: TGTGCCAGCACCCAAGGACTAGCGGGGGATGAGAACACCGGGGAGCTGTTTTTT

v_call: TRBV24-1
j_call: TRBJ2-2
d_call: TRBD1
clone_size: few
cdr3_aa: CATSDPGQGITGELFF
cdr3_nt: TGTGCCACCAGTGATCCGGGACAGGGAATCACCGGGGAGCTGTTTTTT

v_call: TRBV10-3
j_call: TRBJ2-3
d_call: .
clone_size: .
cdr3_aa: CAISETSTSTDTQYF
cdr3_nt: TGTGCCATCAGTGAGACTAGCACTAGCACAGATACGCAGTATTTT

v_call: TRBV7-2
j_call: TRBJ2-5
d_call: TRBD1
clone_size: once
cdr3_aa: CASSLTGGAQYF
cdr3_nt: TGTGCCAGCAGCTTGACAGGGGGCGCCCAGTACTTC

v_call: TRBV13
j_call: TRBJ2-3
d_call: TRBD2
clone_size: .
cdr3_aa: CASSRGSLAGRTDTQYF
cdr3_nt: TGTGCCAGCAGCCGTGGGTCGCTAGCGGGTCGCACAGATACGCAGTATTTT

v_call: TRBV12-3/TRBV12-4
j_call: TRBJ1-1
d_call: .
clone_size: .
cdr3_aa: CASSPSDRTEAFF
cdr3_nt: TGTGCCAGCAGTCCCTCGGACAGAACTGAAGCTTTCTTT

v_call: TRBV2
j_call: TRBJ1-2
d_call: TRBD1
clone_size: .
cdr3_aa: CASSARQGIYGYTF
cdr3_nt: TGTGCCAGCAGTGCGCGACAGGGGATCTATGGCTACACCTTC

v_call: TRBV10-1
j_call: TRBJ2-7
d_call: TRBD1
clone_size: .
cdr3_aa: CASSLDRAGEQYF
cdr3_nt: TGCGCCAGCAGCCTGGACAGGGCTGGAGAGCAGTACTTC

v_call: TRBV28
j_call: TRBJ1-2
d_call: .
clone_size: .
cdr3_aa: CASSRPGGRRGYTF
cdr3_nt: TGTGCCAGCAGCCGACCCGGGGGGCGCAGAGGCTACACCTTC

v_call: TRBV5-4
j_call: TRBJ2-5
d_call: TRBD1
clone_size: once
cdr3_aa: CASSSRDRGEETQYF
cdr3_nt: TGTGCCAGCAGTTCCCGGGACAGGGGGGAAGAGACCCAGTACTTC

v_call: TRBV6-4
j_call: TRBJ2-6
d_call: .
clone_size: .
cdr3_aa: CASSDSGRAGANVLTF
cdr3_nt: TGTGCCAGCAGTGACTCAGGCAGGGCGGGGGCCAACGTCCTGACTTTC

v_call: TRBV3-1/TRBV3-2
j_call: TRBJ1-6
d_call: TRBD1
clone_size: .
cdr3_aa: CASSQGQGSGSPLHF
cdr3_nt: TGTGCCAGCAGCCAAGGACAGGGGTCGGGTTCACCCCTCCACTTT

v_call: TRBV18
j_call: TRBJ2-3
d_call: .
clone_size: .
cdr3_aa: CASSPLMNSGKFTDTQYF
cdr3_nt: TGTGCCAGCTCACCGCTAATGAATAGCGGAAAATTCACAGATACGCAGTATTTT

v_call: TRBV5-5
j_call: TRBJ1-1
d_call: TRBD1
clone_size: .
cdr3_aa: CASSLEGAPTEAFF
cdr3_nt: TGTGCCAGCAGCTTGGAGGGGGCCCCCACTGAAGCTTTCTTT

v_call: TRBV30
j_call: TRBJ1-1
d_call: .
clone_size: .
cdr3_aa: CAWSLGGQLNTEAFF
cdr3_nt: TGTGCCTGGAGCCTAGGAGGACAGTTGAACACTGAAGCTTTCTTT

v_call: TRBV18
j_call: TRBJ2-3
d_call: TRBD2
clone_size: .
cdr3_aa: CASSPRASGEDTQYF
cdr3_nt: TGTGCCAGCTCACCAAGGGCTAGCGGGGAAGATACGCAGTATTTT

v_call: TRBV10-3
j_call: TRBJ1-2
d_call: .
clone_size: once
cdr3_aa: CAISEGGVRGYTF
cdr3_nt: TGTGCCATCAGTGAGGGGGGGGTACGGGGCTACACCTTC

v_call: TRBV6-5
j_call: TRBJ1-1
d_call: TRBD1
clone_size: .
cdr3_aa: CASSRGQGGTEAFF
cdr3_nt: TGTGCCAGCAGCCGCGGACAGGGAGGAACTGAAGCTTTCTTT

v_call: TRBV6-5
j_call: TRBJ1-1
d_call: .
clone_size: .
cdr3_aa: CASSYSRGNTEAFF
cdr3_nt: TGTGCCAGCAGTTACAGCAGGGGGAACACTGAAGCTTTCTTT

v_call: TRBV4-1
j_call: TRBJ1-5
d_call: TRBD1
clone_size: .
cdr3_aa: CASSQDRGSNQPQHF
cdr3_nt: TGCGCCAGCAGCCAAGACAGGGGGAGCAATCAGCCCCAGCATTTT

v_call: TRBV4-1
j_call: TRBJ2-2
d_call: .
clone_size: few
cdr3_aa: CASSQERGSAGELFF
cdr3_nt: TGCGCCAGCAGCCAAGAAAGGGGAAGCGCCGGGGAGCTGTTTTTT

v_call: TRBV5-6
j_call: TRBJ2-3
d_call: TRBD1
clone_size: .
cdr3_aa: CASSSPYPTWTGHTDTQYF
cdr3_nt: TGTGCCAGCAGCTCGCCTTACCCGACGTGGACAGGGCACACAGATACGCAGTATTTT

v_call: TRBV10-3
j_call: TRBJ2-2
d_call: TRBD1
clone_size: .
cdr3_aa: CAIRTGEAGELFF
cdr3_nt: TGTGCCATTCGGACAGGGGAGGCCGGGGAGCTGTTTTTT

v_call: TRBV5-6
j_call: TRBJ2-2
d_call: .
clone_size: .
cdr3_aa: CASSPGQIFTGELFF
cdr3_nt: TGTGCCAGCAGCCCCGGACAGATTTTCACCGGGGAGCTGTTTTTT

v_call: TRBV6-1
j_call: TRBJ1-3
d_call: TRBD1
clone_size: .
cdr3_aa: CASSGTGVGSGNTIYF
cdr3_nt: TGTGCCAGCAGTGGAACAGGGGTAGGATCTGGAAACACCATATATTTT

v_call: TRBV19
j_call: TRBJ2-2
d_call: TRBD1
clone_size: .
cdr3_aa: CASSLAWGQGAAYTGELFF
cdr3_nt: TGTGCCAGTAGTCTCGCCTGGGGACAGGGGGCGGCCTACACCGGGGAGCTGTTTTTT

v_call: TRBV6-5
j_call: TRBJ1-5
d_call: .
clone_size: .
cdr3_aa: CASNQGLSNQPQHF
cdr3_nt: TGTGCCAGCAATCAGGGACTGAGCAATCAGCCCCAGCATTTT

v_call: TRBV15
j_call: TRBJ1-6
d_call: .
clone_size: .
cdr3_aa: CATSRAQGSNSPLHF
cdr3_nt: TGTGCCACCAGCAGAGCACAGGGTTCAAATTCACCCCTCCACTTT

v_call: TRBV5-4
j_call: TRBJ1-1
d_call: .
clone_size: .
cdr3_aa: CASSTKGSAFEAFF
cdr3_nt: TGTGCCAGCAGCACAAAGGGGTCCGCGTTTGAAGCTTTCTTT

v_call: TRBV5-8
j_call: TRBJ2-2
d_call: TRBD1
clone_size: once
cdr3_aa: CASPQGAVSGELFF
cdr3_nt: TGTGCCAGCCCACAGGGGGCGGTGTCCGGGGAGCTGTTTTTT

v_call: TRBV7-9
j_call: TRBJ1-6
d_call: .
clone_size: .
cdr3_aa: CASSLQDSPLHF
cdr3_nt: TGTGCCAGCAGCCTACAGGATTCACCCCTCCACTTT

v_call: TRBV6-5
j_call: TRBJ1-1
d_call: .
clone_size: .
cdr3_aa: CASSYRGRMNTEAFF
cdr3_nt: TGTGCCAGCAGTTATAGGGGAAGGATGAACACTGAAGCTTTCTTT

v_call: TRBV6-1
j_call: TRBJ2-5
d_call: .
clone_size: .
cdr3_aa: CASSDARGSETQYF
cdr3_nt: TGTGCCAGCAGTGACGCCCGGGGGTCGGAGACCCAGTACTTC

v_call: TRBV6-5
j_call: TRBJ2-3
d_call: .
clone_size: .
cdr3_aa: CASSYSPGWSTDTQYF
cdr3_nt: TGTGCCAGCAGTTACTCTCCGGGGTGGAGCACAGATACGCAGTATTTT

v_call: TRBV30
j_call: TRBJ1-5
d_call: .
clone_size: .
cdr3_aa: CAWSVRGNQPQHF
cdr3_nt: TGTGCCTGGAGTGTACGGGGTAACCAGCCCCAGCATTTT

v_call: TRBV5-1
j_call: TRBJ2-1
d_call: .
clone_size: .
cdr3_aa: CASRRGGSSYNEQFF
cdr3_nt: TGCGCCAGCAGGAGGGGGGGATCTTCCTACAATGAGCAGTTCTTC

v_call: TRBV19
j_call: TRBJ2-7
d_call: TRBD1
clone_size: .
cdr3_aa: CASRQGYEQYF
cdr3_nt: TGTGCCAGCAGACAGGGATACGAGCAGTACTTC